The next 3 T cell receptor beta chains were all read from a single sample in a study of cytomegalovirus exposure and HLA in healthy donors. PCR primers comprised 60 Vbeta and 13 Jbeta primers. Here immunoSEQ multiplex PCR was the method, and the copy in TCRdb shows in-frame clones only, minus some. This table holds 100,000 to 150,000 clones, about three quarters found once. Sample: PBMCs. The origin of the receptors is a female donor in good health and CMV-seronegative.

CDR3 DNA: TGTGCCAGCTTACCGGGACAGGGGGTTAGTTATAATTCACCCCTCCACTTT. It yields the protein CASLPGQGVSYNSPLHF. The chain joins TRBV19 to TRBJ1-6; TRBD1 matches at 11 bases. The CDR3 is 17 residues long. CDR1 LNHDA and CDR2 SQIVND come from the germline V gene (reference sequence). The ends lost 9 bases at V and 4 bases at J; junction bases unmatched: 11.

This clone was observed a few times. The genes are TRBV6-5 and TRBJ2-3; 12 nucleotides line up with TRBD2. After removal of 5 bases from V and 1 base from J, the junction contained 1 base not matched to a gene. In germline, CDR1 is MNHEY, CDR2 SVGAGI. This CDR3 is built from 15 residues. The DNA for the CDR3 is TGTGCCAGCAGTAGACTAGCGGGAGGCACAGATACGCAGTATTTT. It yields the protein CASSRLAGGTDTQYF.

V usage is TRBV27 and J usage is TRBJ2-2, with TRBD2 matching over 15 bases. The CDR3 has 15 residues. Trimming took 6 bases from V and 8 from J; bases not matched to a gene: 4. Germline CDR1 and CDR2: MNHEY and SMNVEV (reference sequence). CDR3 DNA: TGTGCCAGCAGCCGGACTAGCGGGGGGGCTGGGGAGCTGTTTTTT. It encodes CASSRTSGGAGELFF.